This T cell receptor (beta chain) emerged from a study of neurological immune-mediated disorders. TCRdb redid the calling of the 5' RACE reads with MiXCR, one entry per CDR3 protein. Of tens of thousands of distinct CDR3 sequences in the sample, around 15% were seen once. V dropped 5 bases and J dropped 2 bases, with 11 bases sitting between them. Germline values: CDR1 KGHSH, CDR2 LQKENI. CDR3 length equals 14 residues. This clonotype was obtained from a woman aged 55-69 years with HTLV-1-associated myelopathy (HAM/TSP). The sequencing sample was made of CD4+ T cells from blood. The chain joins TRBV18 to TRBJ2-3; tentative D call: TRBD2 (5 bases). CDR3 sequence reads: CASSVTGVTDTQYF. DNA for the CDR3: TGTGCCAGCTCAGTGACCGGGGTCACAGATACGCAGTATTTT.